The 29 T cell receptor beta chains given below trace back to one sample, sequenced in a study of Graves' ophthalmopathy and Graves' hyperthyroidism. CDR3 regions of TCR beta were amplified from RNA transcripts. HTBI-primed RT-PCR formed the first round, and a multiplex PCR formed the second. TCRdb called the multiplex PCR reads again in MiXCR, with one record for every CDR3 protein. In the table there are approximately 210,000 distinct CDR3 sequences, roughly 27% of which are singletons. The sample was peripheral blood. These receptors came from a man aged 50 to 59 with Graves' ophthalmopathy.

This clonotype appeared many times. This rearrangement joins TRBV7-2 to TRBJ1-1, with D unresolved. With 4 bases removed from V and 5 bases from J, the gap between germline ends came to 20 bases. The CDR3 covers 16 residues. Germline CDR1 is SGHTA and CDR2 is FQGNSA. The CDR3 DNA sequence: TGTGCCAGCAGCTCCCCTGTGGAGGGAGTTTGGACTGAAGCTTTCTTT. It translates to CASSSPVEGVWTEAFF.

This clonotype was recorded at least ten times. This sequence joins TRBV5-1 and TRBJ2-5; TRBD2 is a possible D gene (5 bases). This CDR3 contains 15 residues. Germline CDR1 and CDR2: SGHRS and YFSETQ. V dropped 1 base and J dropped 2 bases, with 12 bases sitting between them. CDR3 sequence reads: CASSLSSTGQETQYF. CDR3 nucleotide sequence: TGCGCCAGCAGCTTGTCCTCCACGGGACAAGAGACCCAGTACTTC. Full variable domain (rest looked up from reference TRBV5-1 and TRBJ2-5): KAGVTQTPRYLIKTRGQQVTLSCSPISGHRSVSWYQQTPGQGLQFLFEYFSETQRNKGNFPGRFSGRQFSNSRSEMNVSTLELGDSALYLCASSLSSTGQETQYFGPGTRLLVL.

This chain joins TRBV12-3 or TRBV12-4 and TRBJ2-2, with D possibly being TRBD2 (6 bases). CDR3 length: 15 residues. V was pared by 0 bases and J by 3 bases, with 8 bases between. The CDR3 region is CASSLALAHTGELFF. CDR3 nucleotide sequence: TGTGCCAGCAGTTTAGCACTAGCTCACACCGGGGAGCTGTTTTTT.

This chain joins TRBV6-5 and TRBJ1-1; tentative D call: TRBD1 (6 bases). The germline V gene has CDR1 MNHEY and CDR2 SVGAGI. The ends were cut back, 2 bases at V and 5 bases at J, with 9 bases in the middle. CDR3 size: 13 residues. The CDR3 region is CASSYEGETEAFF. CDR3 sequence (DNA): TGTGCCAGCAGTTACGAGGGGGAGACTGAAGCTTTCTTT.

This clonotype was seen repeatedly, ten times or more. The chain employs TRBV30 and TRBJ1-1; unclear D gene. This CDR3 comprises 13 residues. Germline values: CDR1 GTSNPN, CDR2 SVGIG (reference sequence). Trimming cost V 3 bases and J 2 bases, with 10 bases left between them. The CDR3, as DNA: TGTGCCTGGAGCAGAGGATCAAACACTGAAGCTTTCTTT. It is translated as CAWSRGSNTEAFF.

This clonotype was counted at least ten times. The V and J genes are TRBV2 and TRBJ2-5; possible D gene TRBD2, 7 bases. The germline gives CDR1 SNHLY, CDR2 FYNNEI. The CDR3 is 14 residues long. The V end lost 4 bases, the J end lost 2 bases, and 11 bases lay between the germline ends. In DNA, the CDR3 is TGTGCCAGCAGTGGAAGGGGGGGACAAGAGACCCAGTACTTC. This translates into CASSGRGGQETQYF.

This clonotype was seen ten or more times. This chain connects TRBV5-1 to TRBJ2-7, with D possibly being TRBD1 (6 bases). CDR1 and CDR2 from the germline V gene are SGHRS and YFSETQ. This CDR3 is 20 amino acids long. V dropped 9 bases and J dropped 0 bases, with 34 bases sitting between them. This chain's CDR3 is CATIEVRRITRQDLSYEQYF. The CDR3 bases are TGCGCCACCATTGAAGTTAGGCGTATCACGAGACAGGACCTCTCCTACGAGCAGTACTTC. The full variable domain, completed using reference TRBV5-1 and TRBJ2-7, is KAGVTQTPRYLIKTRGQQVTLSCSPISGHRSVSWYQQTPGQGLQFLFEYFSETQRNKGNFPGRFSGRQFSNSRSEMNVSTLELGDSALYLCATIEVRRITRQDLSYEQYFGPGTRLTVT.

This clonotype was counted at least ten times. The J gene is TRBJ1-1, the V gene TRBV29-1; D remains ambiguous. In germline, CDR1 is SQVTM, CDR2 ANQGSEA. The CDR3 runs to 13 residues. Trimming cost V 3 bases and J 3 bases, with 11 bases left between them. The DNA of the CDR3 is TGCAGCGTTGAGACCCAGAGGGACACTGAAGCTTTCTTT. Amino acid sequence: CSVETQRDTEAFF.

This clonotype was seen repeatedly, ten times or more. The rearrangement joins TRBV11-2 to TRBJ2-7, with 7 bases aligning to TRBD1. Germline-derived CDR1 and CDR2 are SGHAT and FQNNGV. The CDR3 consists of 12 residues. The J segment lost 9 bases and the V segment lost 5 bases, leaving 7 bases of the junction unmatched. The CDR3: CASSPRQGGQYF. The CDR3 DNA follows: TGTGCCAGCAGCCCACGACAGGGCGGGCAGTACTTC.

At least ten counts were recorded for this clonotype. The chain joins TRBV12-3 or TRBV12-4 to TRBJ2-7, with D maybe TRBD2 (5 bases). The CDR3 has 14 residues. Trimming removed 3 bases from V and 5 bases from J, with 14 bases in between. CDR3 DNA sequence: TGTGCCAGCAGTTTTAGATTTGAGGGTGACGAGCAGTACTTC. It yields the protein CASSFRFEGDEQYF.

This clonotype was detected ten times or more. The J gene is TRBJ1-1, the V gene TRBV4-1, with TRBD1 as a possible D gene (5 bases). V was trimmed by 2 bases and J by 6 bases, leaving 13 bases between them. Per the germline V gene, CDR1 is MGHRA and CDR2 is YSYEKL. This CDR3 has 14 residues. The CDR3 DNA is TGCGCCAGCAGCCAAAGGGGCCGAAGTCCTGAAGCTTTCTTT. This encodes CASSQRGRSPEAFF.

This clonotype was recorded many times. The gene calls are TRBV4-1 and TRBJ1-1; D uncertain. The ends were cut back, 0 bases at V and 1 base at J, with 21 bases in the middle. The length of the CDR3 is 19 residues. The germline CDR1 and CDR2 sequences are MGHRA and YSYEKL. Written as DNA, the CDR3 is TGCGCCAGCAGCCAAGATCAGACGGTTGGAGTCGCGGCGAACACTGAAGCTTTCTTT. It specifies CASSQDQTVGVAANTEAFF.

In its sample, this clonotype was seen a few times. The chain is built from TRBV6-1 and TRBJ2-2; D is undetermined. In germline, CDR1 is MNHNS, CDR2 SASEGT. Trimming shortened V by 6 bases and J by 5 bases, and 13 bases separated the two germline ends. The CDR3 is made up of 14 amino acids. The CDR3 region has the DNA TGTGCCAGCAGGACGCGCAGATCTACCGGGGAGCTGTTTTTT. Its protein product is CASRTRRSTGELFF.

The chain is built from TRBV19 and TRBJ2-2; 7 bases align to TRBD1. CDR1 and CDR2 (germline): LNHDA, SQIVND (reference sequence). V shed 5 bases and J 3 bases; nucleotides not matched to a gene: 6. This CDR3 spans 15 amino acids. The CDR3 region has the DNA TGTGCCAGTAGTCCGGAAGGGGGCTACACCGGGGAGCTGTTTTTT. It specifies CASSPEGGYTGELFF.

There are many counts of this clonotype. The chain has TRBV27 and TRBJ2-2; a possible D gene is TRBD2 (6 bases). Germline V gene lookup returns CDR1 MNHEY and CDR2 SMNVEV (reference sequence). V gave up 3 bases and J gave up 7 bases, with 9 bases separating them. This CDR3 spans 13 amino acids. The CDR3 DNA follows: TGTGCCAGCAGTTTGGAGGGTTTCGGGGAGCTGTTTTTT. The encoded protein is CASSLEGFGELFF.

This clonotype was counted at least ten times. V gene TRBV19 combines with J gene TRBJ2-7, with a possible D match to TRBD2 (5 bases). Deletions cut 3 bases from V and 5 bases from J, with 14 bases between. CDR3 length: 14 amino acids. Germline-derived CDR1 and CDR2 are LNHDA and SQIVND (reference sequence). The CDR3 is CASSISRGKNEQYF. CDR3 DNA: TGTGCCAGTAGTATCTCCCGGGGTAAAAACGAGCAGTACTTC. The full variable domain, its missing parts supplied by reference TRBV19 and TRBJ2-7, is DGGITQSPKYLFRKEGQNVTLSCEQNLNHDAMYWYRQDPGQGLRLIYYSQIVNDFQKGDIAEGYSVSREKKESFPLTVTSAQKNPTAFYLCASSISRGKNEQYFGPGTRLTVT.

This clonotype was observed at least ten times. The junction shows a germline mismatch at one end, possibly a read error. The chain carries TRBV6-5 and TRBJ2-7, with D tentatively TRBD1 or TRBD2 (5 bases each). Germline CDR1 is MNHEY and CDR2 is SVGAGI. The length of the CDR3 is 16 residues. The CDR3 protein is CASIYFQPGRSYEQYF. As DNA, the CDR3 is TGTGCCAGCATTTACTTCCAACCGGGACGCTCCTACGAGCAGTACTTC.

This clonotype showed up many times. J is TRBJ2-5 and V is TRBV20-1, with 9 bases fitting TRBD2. Germline CDR1 is DFQATT and CDR2 is SNEGSKA (reference sequence). This CDR3 is built from 18 residues. Trimming at V came to 3 bases and at J to 5 bases, leaving 19 bases not matched to a gene. CDR3 bases: TGCAGTGCTAGCCCCTACGGGGTGCGGGAGGGCTTAGGGGAGACCCAGTACTTC. Protein product: CSASPYGVREGLGETQYF.

The table lists this clonotype with many counts. This chain connects TRBV28 to TRBJ2-5, with 10 bases identical to TRBD1. Germline CDR1 MDHEN, CDR2 SYDVKM. Losses at the gene ends were 3 bases for V and 5 bases for J; bases not matched to a gene: 6. The CDR3 is made up of 15 amino acids. CDR3 coding DNA: TGTGCCAGCAGTTTTTCCGGGACAGGGGTCGAGACCCAGTACTTC. Protein: CASSFSGTGVETQYF.

This clonotype has at least ten counts. The chain is built from TRBV6-5 and TRBJ1-5; possibly TRBD1 for D (6 bases). V was trimmed by 5 bases and J by 2 bases, leaving 13 bases between them. This CDR3 region has 15 residues. The germline V gene has CDR1 MNHEY and CDR2 SVGAGI. CDR3 residues: CASSTDGGGNQPQHF. The DNA for the CDR3 is TGTGCCAGCAGTACGGACGGGGGCGGCAATCAGCCCCAGCATTTT.

This clonotype was observed many times. The chain uses TRBV27 and TRBJ1-2; TRBD1 matches 7 bases. The CDR3 extends over 13 amino acids. Germline assignment: CDR1 MNHEY and CDR2 SMNVEV (reference sequence). After removal of 6 bases from V and 2 bases from J, the junction contained 3 bases not matched to a gene. The CDR3 DNA follows: TGTGCCAGCAGAAACAGGGGCAACTATGGCTACACCTTC. It codes for CASRNRGNYGYTF.

This clonotype showed up just a few times. This chain joins TRBV6-1 and TRBJ1-1; 9 bases are shared with TRBD1. In germline, CDR1 is MNHNS, CDR2 SASEGT. The CDR3 contains 14 residues. After removal of 5 bases from V and 6 bases from J, the junction contained 7 bases not matched to a gene. The CDR3 DNA is TGTGCCAGCAGTAAGGGACAGGGTGTCGCTGAAGCTTTCTTT. Its protein is CASSKGQGVAEAFF.

The rearrangement joins TRBV30 to TRBJ2-7; TRBD2 is a possible D gene (5 bases). Germline loops: CDR1 GTSNPN, CDR2 SVGIG (reference sequence). V lost 3 bases and J 4 bases, leaving 10 bases between the germline ends. This CDR3 is 12 amino acids long. The CDR3 region has the DNA TGTGCCTGGAGACGAGGCGGGTACGAGCAGTACTTC. This translates into CAWRRGGYEQYF.

This chain's CDR3 is CASSASAGDRGLEQYF. As DNA, the CDR3 is TGTGCCAGCAGCGCGTCAGCGGGGGACAGGGGGCTGGAGCAGTACTTC. The genes are TRBV11-1 and TRBJ2-7; 12 bases map to TRBD1. V lost 5 bases to trimming and J lost 7 bases; unmatched junction nucleotides: 12. Germline V gene sequence: CDR1 SGHAT, CDR2 FQDESV (reference sequence). The CDR3 sequence is 16 residues long.

This clonotype was seen many times. The J gene is TRBJ2-7, the V gene TRBV6-2 or TRBV6-3; D call uncertain. This CDR3 has 11 residues. V was shortened by 5 bases and J by 2 bases, with 4 bases between the two germline ends. Looked up from germline, CDR1 is MNHEY and CDR2 is SVGEGT. The CDR3 DNA sequence: TGTGCCAGCAGTCTTACCTACGAGCAGTACTTC. Encoded protein: CASSLTYEQYF.

The gene calls are TRBV20-1 and TRBJ2-7, with 9 bases fitting TRBD1. The V gene's germline CDR1 is DFQATT and CDR2 SNEGSKA (reference sequence). Trimming took 5 bases from V and 4 from J; bases not matched to a gene: 9. This CDR3 comprises 14 residues. The CDR3 spells CSAEPGTGQYEQYF. The CDR3 nucleotides read TGCAGTGCTGAACCCGGGACAGGGCAATACGAGCAGTACTTC.

The table lists this clonotype with many counts. The V and J genes are TRBV12-3 or TRBV12-4 and TRBJ1-1, with 7 bases lining up with TRBD1. Germline trimming cut 4 bases from V and 2 bases from J; bases unmatched to any gene: 10. CDR3 length: 16 amino acids. The CDR3 region is CASSWGAGGTNTEAFF. The CDR3 bases are TGTGCCAGCAGTTGGGGGGCAGGGGGGACCAACACTGAAGCTTTCTTT.

Many counts were recorded for this clonotype. V usage is TRBV30 and J usage is TRBJ1-1; D not resolved. The CDR3 runs 13 residues. Germline V gene lookup returns CDR1 GTSNPN and CDR2 SVGIG (reference sequence). Trimming took off 2 bases at V and 0 bases at J, with 7 bases between the two ends. The CDR3 nucleotides are TGTGCCTGGAGTAACGGTATGAACACTGAAGCTTTCTTT. Translation: CAWSNGMNTEAFF.

This clonotype was seen ten or more times. The genes are TRBV12-3 or TRBV12-4 and TRBJ1-6; TRBD1 matches 7 bases. The V gene end was trimmed by 1 base and the J gene end by 7 bases; junction bases not matched to a gene: 4. The CDR3 is made up of 15 amino acids. CDR3 region: CASSLGDRGNSPLHF. In DNA form, the CDR3 reads TGTGCCAGCAGTTTAGGGGACAGAGGAAATTCACCCCTCCACTTT.